What follows are 30 T cell receptor beta chains derived from one specimen sequenced in a study of shared clonotypes between healthy human individuals. Naive CD8 cells comprised CD45RO-negative, CCR7-positively selected cells, excluding terminally differentiated effector memory CD45RA+ cells. Produced via immunoSEQ multiplex PCR; TCRdb's table is partial and in-frame only. The sample records a few million clones, around 95% being singletons. What was sequenced was naive CD8+ T cells from PBMCs. The receptors shown here come from a man between 18 and 29 years old in good health. Some clones in this sample may be carry-over from other donors' samples.

V gene TRBV10-3 combines with J gene TRBJ2-7, with D tentatively TRBD2 (5 bases). V was pared by 4 bases and J by 3 bases, with 7 bases between. The CDR3 consists of 12 residues. Germline CDR1 ENHRY, CDR2 SYGVKD. CDR3 amino acids: CAISGTFYEQYF. CDR3 nucleotides: TGTGCCATCAGTGGGACTTTCTACGAGCAGTACTTC.

V usage is TRBV6-6 and J usage is TRBJ1-1, with 9 positions matching TRBD1. J lost 6 bases, V lost 5 bases, and 4 bases had no gene match. Looked up from germline, CDR1 is MNHNY and CDR2 is SVGAGI (reference sequence). The CDR3 extends over 13 amino acids. CDR3 nucleotides: TGTGCCAGCAGTGTCGACAGGGGGGCTGAAGCTTTCTTT. Residues: CASSVDRGAEAFF.

The genes are TRBV9 and TRBJ2-7; D is perhaps TRBD1 (6 bases). Trimming stripped 4 bases from V and 1 base from J, with 12 bases between. Germline V gene lookup returns CDR1 SGDLS and CDR2 YYNGEE. The CDR3 has 14 amino acids. The CDR3 here is CASSRTDLSYEQYF. The CDR3 DNA is TGTGCCAGCAGCCGGACAGATTTATCCTACGAGCAGTACTTC.

The chain carries TRBV27 and TRBJ1-4, with D perhaps TRBD1 (5 bases). The V end was cut by 8 bases, the J end by 5 bases, with 27 bases between. The CDR3 has 18 amino acids. Germline CDR1 MNHEY, CDR2 SMNVEV (reference sequence). Here the CDR3 reads CASSPVGVAGINNEKLFF. CDR3 DNA sequence: TGTGCCAGCTCTCCTGTAGGGGTCGCCGGAATAAACAATGAAAAACTGTTTTTT.

This rearrangement joins TRBV28 to TRBJ2-4; 9 nucleotides line up with TRBD2. Trimming at V came to 3 bases and at J to 0 bases, leaving 15 bases not matched to a gene. CDR1 is MDHEN, CDR2 SYDVKM, per germline. The CDR3 runs 20 residues. CDR3 nucleotides: TGTGCCAGCAGTTTGGCGACTTTTGCGGGAGGGATTCTAGCCAAAAACATTCAGTACTTC. Translating it yields CASSLATFAGGILAKNIQYF.

CDR3 DNA: TGTGCCAGCAGCTCCCTAGCGGGAGGGAGGAATGAGCAGTTCTTC. The encoded protein is CASSSLAGGRNEQFF. This chain links TRBV5-4 with TRBJ2-1, with 12 nucleotides matching TRBD2. V trimming: 3 bases; J trimming: 7 bases; junction bases outside the gene matches: 5. Germline CDR1 SGHNT, CDR2 YYREEE (reference sequence). This CDR3 region has 15 residues.

Here the CDR3 reads CASSAGQGHYNEQFF. In DNA, the CDR3 is TGTGCCAGCAGCGCGGGACAGGGGCACTACAATGAGCAGTTCTTC. The V call is TRBV9, the J call TRBJ2-1, with TRBD1 identical over 10 bases. CDR1 and CDR2 (germline): SGDLS, YYNGEE. This CDR3 spans 15 amino acids. Trimming removed 3 bases from V and 3 bases from J; junction bases left unmatched: 3.

This sequence joins TRBV9 and TRBJ1-5, with D uncertain. V dropped 0 bases and J dropped 0 bases, with 13 bases sitting between them. The germline V gene has CDR1 SGDLS and CDR2 YYNGEE. CDR3 size: 17 residues. CDR3 bases: TGTGCCAGCAGCGTAGCCCACGCAGACATTAGCAATCAGCCCCAGCATTTT. Translated: CASSVAHADISNQPQHF.

The rearrangement joins TRBV9 to TRBJ2-1, with D perhaps matching TRBD2 (9 bases). V lost 4 bases to trimming and J lost 7 bases, with 18 bases between them. CDR3 length: 15 residues. Germline CDR1 is SGDLS and CDR2 is YYNGEE. The CDR3 is CASSQGASGKNEQFF. CDR3 in DNA: TGTGCCAGCAGCCAGGGGGCTAGCGGGAAAAATGAGCAGTTCTTC.

Turning to this clone: The sample has other DNA sequences that encode this CDR3 too. The V and J genes are TRBV27 and TRBJ1-1; D call uncertain. The CDR3 consists of 13 residues. Trimming removed 3 bases at V and 4 bases at J, with 9 bases between. Per the germline V gene, CDR1 is MNHEY and CDR2 is SMNVEV (reference sequence). CDR3 sequence: CASSLGRATEAFF. The CDR3 bases are TGTGCCAGCAGTTTGGGTCGGGCCACTGAAGCTTTCTTT.

About this clone: A clone one base away is much larger, so this may be a read error. V is TRBV5-4 and J is TRBJ2-2; the match to TRBD2 covers 7 bases. This CDR3 is 16 amino acids long. Germline lookup yields CDR1 SGHNT and CDR2 YYREEE (reference sequence). The chain's CDR3 is CAGSLRSAGLTGELFF. In nucleotides, the CDR3 is TGTGCCGGCAGCTTGCGTTCAGCGGGACTCACCGGGGAGCTGTTTTTT.

V and J are TRBV10-2 and TRBJ2-2; 8 nucleotides align to TRBD2. This CDR3 has 15 residues. V lost 6 bases to trimming and J lost 5 bases; unmatched junction nucleotides: 8. Germline V gene sequence: CDR1 WSHSY, CDR2 SAAADI. CDR3 in amino acids: CASSEGTRQTGELFF. The CDR3 DNA reads TGCGCCAGCAGCGAGGGGACTAGACAGACCGGGGAGCTGTTTTTT.

V and J are TRBV9 and TRBJ2-7; D unclear. Germline CDR1 is SGDLS and CDR2 is YYNGEE. The CDR3 has 16 residues. V was trimmed by 4 bases and J by 3 bases, leaving 20 bases between them. CDR3 in amino acids: CASSSSTAGGFYEQYF. CDR3 nucleotides: TGTGCCAGCAGCTCATCGACGGCCGGTGGATTCTACGAGCAGTACTTC.

The V and J genes are TRBV5-8 and TRBJ1-1, with a tentative D call TRBD1 (5 bases). Germline loops: CDR1 SGHTS, CDR2 YDEGEE. Trimming shortened V by 6 bases and J by 6 bases, and 12 bases separated the two germline ends. CDR3 length equals 12 residues. The CDR3 coding sequence is TGTGCCAGCACCTACTGGGGGGCTGAAGCTTTCTTT. Translated: CASTYWGAEAFF.

The genes are TRBV6-5 and TRBJ2-1; 7 positions match TRBD2. This CDR3 comprises 16 residues. CDR1 MNHEY and CDR2 SVGAGI come from the germline V gene. The V and J ends lost 2 bases and 6 bases, in that order; junction bases with no gene match: 10. The DNA for the CDR3 is TGTGCCAGCAGTTACCGGGCGGGAGTATGGGTCAATGAGCAGTTCTTC. Translated, it gives CASSYRAGVWVNEQFF.

The rearrangement links TRBV4-2 to TRBJ2-1; 9 positions agree with TRBD2. Unmatched junction bases numbered 5, after V lost 1 base and J lost 7 bases. Germline V CDR1 and CDR2: LGHNA, YNFKEQ. This CDR3 spans 15 amino acids. Here the CDR3 DNA reads TGTGCCAGCAGCCAAGGCGGGAGGGCCAATAATGAGCAGTTCTTC. It yields the protein CASSQGGRANNEQFF.

This clone was seen just once. The V call is TRBV6-6, the J call TRBJ2-7, with a weak D call TRBD2 (6 bases). CDR1 is MNHNY and CDR2 is SVGAGI in the germline V gene (reference sequence). Deletions cut 4 bases from V and 2 bases from J, with 6 bases between. The length of the CDR3 is 12 residues. CDR3 DNA: TGTGCCAGCAGTTCGGGGGCCTACGAGCAGTACTTC. It yields the protein CASSSGAYEQYF.

The V and J genes are TRBV25-1 and TRBJ2-1, with 9 bases identical to TRBD2. Germline CDR1 and CDR2: MGHDK and SYGVNS. The trim removed 3 bases at V and 8 bases at J, leaving 11 bases unmatched. CDR3 size: 16 residues. The CDR3 bases are TGTGCCAGCAGTGACCTTCGGTTAGCGGGAGTATATGAGCAGTTCTTC. This translates into CASSDLRLAGVYEQFF.

In this sample, this clone turned up once. Distinct nucleotide sequences in the sample also encode this CDR3. V usage is TRBV9 and J usage is TRBJ2-7; no reliable D call. Looked up from germline, CDR1 is SGDLS and CDR2 is YYNGEE. V was pared by 0 bases and J by 2 bases, with 9 bases between. This CDR3 spans 14 amino acids. CDR3 DNA: TGTGCCAGCAGCGTAGTTCCTGGGACCTACGAGCAGTACTTC. Protein sequence: CASSVVPGTYEQYF.

The chain carries TRBV27 and TRBJ2-7, with no clear D. This CDR3 is 13 amino acids long. The V end lost 10 bases, the J end lost 2 bases, and 15 bases lay between the germline ends. The germline V gene has CDR1 MNHEY and CDR2 SMNVEV (reference sequence). CDR3 bases: TGTGCCACGATGGACCGACTCACCTACGAGCAGTACTTC. This sequence encodes CATMDRLTYEQYF.

This chain joins TRBV27 and TRBJ2-1, with D perhaps matching TRBD2 (5 bases). Germline-derived CDR1 and CDR2 are MNHEY and SMNVEV (reference sequence). V was trimmed by 6 bases and J by 0 bases, leaving 18 bases between them. The length of the CDR3 is 17 residues. The CDR3 DNA follows: TGTGCCAGCAGCCGTCAGGTGGGAGCCCACTCCTACAATGAGCAGTTCTTC. This sequence encodes CASSRQVGAHSYNEQFF.

The chain links TRBV14 to TRBJ2-6, with D uncertain. CDR3 length equals 16 residues. V lost 0 bases and J lost 3, with 9 bases in between. Germline CDR1 SGHDN, CDR2 FVKESK. The CDR3 coding sequence is TGTGCCAGCAGCCAAGATCCCCGTGATGGGGCCAACGTCCTGACTTTC. It is translated as CASSQDPRDGANVLTF.

This chain links TRBV5-6 with TRBJ1-5; tentative D call: TRBD1 (5 bases). CDR1 is SGHDT and CDR2 is YYEEEE in the germline V gene. CDR3 length equals 14 residues. V was pared by 4 bases and J by 5 bases, with 13 bases between. CDR3 residues: CASSLEGTHQPQHF. CDR3 nucleotides: TGTGCCAGCAGCCTGGAGGGGACCCATCAGCCCCAGCATTTT.

The V gene is TRBV19, the J gene TRBJ2-7; D not resolved. The germline gives CDR1 LNHDA, CDR2 SQIVND (reference sequence). The CDR3 contains 16 residues. With 2 bases removed from V and 2 bases from J, the gap between germline ends came to 16 bases. The CDR3 sequence is CASSILPDEKTYEQYF. The DNA of the CDR3 is TGTGCCAGTAGTATACTGCCGGACGAGAAAACCTACGAGCAGTACTTC.

This chain joins TRBV19 and TRBJ1-1; TRBD1 matches at 10 bases. In germline, CDR1 is LNHDA, CDR2 SQIVND (reference sequence). The CDR3 extends over 17 amino acids. The trim removed 4 bases at V and 3 bases at J, leaving 11 bases unmatched. The CDR3 loop reads CASSNWGDRGRDTEAFF. The CDR3 DNA sequence: TGTGCCAGTAGTAATTGGGGGGACAGGGGCCGGGACACTGAAGCTTTCTTT.

The chain recombines TRBV29-1 with TRBJ1-6, with no clear D. With 7 bases removed from V and 9 bases from J, the gap between germline ends came to 13 bases. The CDR3 has 12 residues. Germline V gives CDR1 SQVTM, CDR2 ANQGSEA. The CDR3 protein is CSARVSGSPLHF. CDR3 in DNA: TGCAGCGCTCGAGTGAGCGGTTCACCCCTCCACTTT.

The chain joins TRBV29-1 to TRBJ1-1; tentatively, D is TRBD1 (5 bases). CDR1 and CDR2 (germline): SQVTM, ANQGSEA. The V and J ends lost 6 bases and 1 base respectively, with 12 bases between them. This CDR3 has 13 residues. The CDR3 DNA follows: TGCAGCGTGCGGGGAGGGGAGAACACTGAAGCTTTCTTT. It encodes CSVRGGENTEAFF.

The J gene is TRBJ2-1, the V gene TRBV4-2, with D uncertain. V shed 0 bases and J shed 0 bases, with 9 bases lying between them. The CDR3 extends over 16 amino acids. Germline V CDR1 and CDR2: LGHNA, YNFKEQ. DNA of the CDR3: TGTGCCAGCAGCCAAGATTGGGCTACCTCCTACAATGAGCAGTTCTTC. Translated, it gives CASSQDWATSYNEQFF.

Turning to this clone: This same CDR3 is encoded by further DNA sequences in the sample. The V call is TRBV19, the J call TRBJ2-2; no clear D. The CDR3 is 12 amino acids. V was clipped by 2 bases and J by 5 bases, with 3 bases between them. Germline V gene sequence: CDR1 LNHDA, CDR2 SQIVND (reference sequence). CDR3 region: CASSIRTGELFF. The CDR3 coding sequence is TGTGCCAGTAGTATAAGGACCGGGGAGCTGTTTTTT.

The rearrangement uses TRBV7-9 and TRBJ1-4; 9 positions match TRBD1. The V and J ends lost 5 bases and 7 bases, in that order; junction bases with no gene match: 5. This CDR3 has 14 residues. Germline V gene lookup returns CDR1 SEHNR and CDR2 FQNEAQ (reference sequence). The CDR3, as DNA: TGTGCCAGCAGCCCTACAGGGGGCAGTGAAAAACTGTTTTTT. This translates into CASSPTGGSEKLFF.